This entry describes one TCR beta chain. The data belong to a study of blood T cell repertoires in COVID-19. Study information: Samples came from the United States, Italy and Spain, spanning acute and convalescent COVID-19. The cDNA or gDNA used as material had been derived from T cells, B-cell-depleted T cells, or PBMCs.

In the authors' methods: Amplification of reference gene primers was used by the study to estimate nucleated cell counts. Data came from immunoSEQ multiplex PCR; TCRdb stores just in-frame clones and leaves some out. V and J calls and clone size are as listed in that table; D and trimming were resolved from the DNA. The top ten hold 2% to 2.5% of the sample, which has roughly 150,000 clones, more than 75% seen once. The CDR3 covers 18 residues. CDR1 is SQVTM, CDR2 ANQGSEA, per germline. The sequencing input was peripheral blood. The sequence derives from a man aged 45-65 years who had recovered from COVID-19. V gene TRBV29-1 combines with J gene TRBJ1-3; possible D gene TRBD1, 6 bases. DNA for the CDR3: TGCGCTATTTTAGGGGGAAGGGCCGTGGGGAAGAGTGGAAACACCATATATTTT. Translation: CAILGGRAVGKSGNTIYF.